A single sample gave rise to the 27 T cell receptor beta chains below, sequenced in a study of molecular identifiers for immune sequencing clone quantification (dated by TCRdb to the late 2010s). Library method: PCR. Sequencing was performed on a NextSeq 500. Using fastp at Q25 and MiXCR, TCRdb reprocessed the public reads and kept productive beta chains. Here each entry gathers all rows of one CDR3 protein and keeps the most common genes and DNA. Within this sample are tens of thousands of distinct CDR3 sequences, with roughly 23% of them counted one time only. In total, the top ten clones hold approximately 0.78% of the sample. Sequenced input: naive CD8+ T cells from blood, with Jurkat cell RNA spiked in. The cell subset or site label corresponds to: FACS-sorted CD8+CD4-CCR7+CD45RA+ naive T cells. All receptors come from a human donor in good health. Some libraries in this study had Jurkat cell RNA spiked in.

This clonotype was detected ten times or more. V is TRBV4-1 and J is TRBJ2-7, with 8 bases aligning to TRBD1. This CDR3 region has 16 residues. V shed 0 bases and J 2 bases; nucleotides not matched to a gene: 6. Per the germline V gene, CDR1 is MGHRA and CDR2 is YSYEKL. The CDR3 DNA reads as TGCGCCAGCAGCCAAGATCGCCGGACAGGGACCTACGAGCAGTACTTC. Translated: CASSQDRRTGTYEQYF.

This clonotype was seen a handful of times. The chain links TRBV4-3 to TRBJ2-1; D gene uncertain. V was shortened by 9 bases and J by 3 bases, with 9 bases between the two germline ends. This CDR3 has 12 residues. Germline values: CDR1 LGHNA, CDR2 YSLEER. CDR3 sequence (DNA): TGCGCCAGTAGGAACTTCTACAATGAGCAGTTCTTC. Translated, it gives CASRNFYNEQFF.

At least ten counts were recorded for this clonotype. This sequence joins TRBV30 and TRBJ1-1; D might be TRBD1 (6 bases). V gave up 2 bases and J gave up 5 bases, with 12 bases separating them. Germline-derived CDR1 and CDR2 are GTSNPN and SVGIG (reference sequence). This CDR3 has 13 amino acids. CDR3 residues: CAWSPGGQTEAFF. CDR3 DNA: TGTGCCTGGAGTCCTGGCGGACAGACTGAAGCTTTCTTT.

This clonotype was detected a few times. The V call is TRBV7-2, the J call TRBJ2-2; D is unresolved. Trimming cost V 5 bases and J 4 bases, with 11 bases left between them. CDR3 size: 14 residues. The germline V gene has CDR1 SGHTA and CDR2 FQGNSA. CDR3 residues: CASSPWISTGELFF. DNA for the CDR3: TGTGCCAGCAGCCCCTGGATTAGCACCGGGGAGCTGTTTTTT.

Only a few counts were recorded for this clonotype. The chain carries TRBV30 and TRBJ2-7, with 8 bases fitting TRBD1. Germline CDR1 reads GTSNPN; CDR2 reads SVGIG (reference sequence). Losses at the gene ends were 8 bases for V and 6 bases for J; bases not matched to a gene: 15. The length of the CDR3 is 14 residues. In nucleotides, the CDR3 is TGTGCCGGGGGATCGGACAGGGACCTCGGCGAGCAGTACTTC. This codes for CAGGSDRDLGEQYF.

This clonotype was seen ten or more times. This chain links TRBV4-2 with TRBJ2-1, with 8 bases that match TRBD2. CDR3 length: 17 amino acids. Germline values: CDR1 LGHNA, CDR2 YNFKEQ. J lost 5 bases, V lost 0 bases, and 9 bases had no gene match. As DNA, the CDR3 is TGTGCCAGCAGCCAAGATTTGAGTGGACTAGCAGACAATGAGCAGTTCTTC. Protein product: CASSQDLSGLADNEQFF.

A note on this clonotype: With a much larger clone just one base away, this may be a read error. The chain uses TRBV7-3 and TRBJ2-1, with a possible D match to TRBD1 (6 bases). This CDR3 has 12 residues. Germline V gives CDR1 SGHTA, CDR2 FQGTGA. In nucleotides, the CDR3 is TGTGCCAGCAGCTTCCCCGGACAGTCTCTGTCCTTC. Amino acid sequence: CASSFPGQSLSF.

This clonotype was observed a few times. The chain joins TRBV9 to TRBJ2-1; 8 bases fit TRBD2. Looked up from germline, CDR1 is SGDLS and CDR2 is YYNGEE. Trimming removed 0 bases from V and 2 bases from J; junction bases left unmatched: 7. This CDR3 comprises 17 residues. The CDR3 DNA sequence: TGTGCCAGCAGCGTAGGAGCGGGAGTGACACCCTACAATGAGCAGTTCTTC. Its protein product is CASSVGAGVTPYNEQFF.

The chain combines TRBV6-2 or TRBV6-3 with TRBJ1-1; D unresolved. Germline values: CDR1 MNHEY, CDR2 SVGEGT. Trimming shortened V by 0 bases and J by 11 bases, and 10 bases separated the two germline ends. The CDR3 consists of 12 residues. In DNA, the CDR3 is TGTGCCAGCAGTTACTCATCCGGTGTGGCTTTCTTT. Translation gives CASSYSSGVAFF.

This clonotype was seen more than once but under ten times. The rearrangement joins TRBV7-9 to TRBJ2-7; TRBD1 agrees at 7 bases. The germline V gene encodes CDR1 SEHNR and CDR2 FQNEAQ (reference sequence). J was trimmed by 4 bases and V by 4 bases; bases with no gene match: 10. CDR3 length: 15 amino acids. CDR3 nucleotides: TGTGCCAGCAGCTCCCGGGACAGCAGACTTTACGAGCAGTACTTC. This encodes CASSSRDSRLYEQYF.

The sample holds many counts of this clonotype. The rearrangement uses TRBV15 and TRBJ2-3; D tentatively fits TRBD1 or TRBD2 (5 bases each). V lost 2 bases and J lost 10, with 16 bases in between. The germline V gene has CDR1 LNHNV and CDR2 YYDKDF (reference sequence). This CDR3 is 14 amino acids long. The CDR3 bases are TGTGCCACCAGCAGACTCGGGACCGTCCTTCCGCAGTATTTT. It translates to CATSRLGTVLPQYF.

V and J are TRBV10-1 and TRBJ2-1; 10 nucleotides line up with TRBD2. After removal of 0 bases from V and 5 bases from J, the junction contained 10 bases not matched to a gene. From germline, CDR1 is WNHNN and CDR2 SYGVQD (reference sequence). This CDR3 spans 18 amino acids. CDR3 nucleotides: TGCGCCAGCAGTGAGTCGGCACTAGCGGGAAGAACTAACAATGAGCAGTTCTTC. This sequence encodes CASSESALAGRTNNEQFF.

This clonotype has ten or more counts. The junction departs from germline at one end; a sequencing error may be responsible. The CDR3 DNA follows: TGCGCCAGCAGCCCCTCGGGGACGGGGTTACTCGTCTTC. Its translation: CASSPSGTGLLVF. The J gene is TRBJ2-7, the V gene TRBV4-1, with D possibly called TRBD1 or TRBD2 (5 bases each). The CDR3 spans 13 residues. Germline V gene data show CDR1 as MGHRA and CDR2 as YSYEKL.

This clonotype has ten or more counts. V usage is TRBV12-5 and J usage is TRBJ2-3; 14 bases line up with TRBD2. The V segment lost 3 bases and the J segment 3 bases; nucleotides outside the gene matches: 5. CDR1 and CDR2 (germline): LGHNT, FRNRAP. The CDR3 consists of 17 residues. The CDR3 reads CASGFGLAGGITDTQYF. The CDR3 DNA reads as TGTGCTAGTGGTTTCGGACTAGCGGGGGGCATAACAGATACGCAGTATTTT.

This clonotype was seen ten or more times. V is TRBV19 and J is TRBJ2-3, with D possibly matching TRBD1 (6 bases). V lost 9 bases, J lost 3 bases, and 22 bases lay in between. The germline CDR1 and CDR2 sequences are LNHDA and SQIVND (reference sequence). The length of the CDR3 is 16 residues. The CDR3 sequence is CASRGGFQRVTDTQYF. In nucleotides, the CDR3 is TGTGCCAGCAGAGGGGGATTTCAAAGGGTAACAGATACGCAGTATTTT.

Note on this clonotype: This may stem from a read error, because a much larger clone lies one nucleotide away. Given the absence of the conserved phenylalanine or tryptophan at the CDR3 end, a read error is likely. This chain uses TRBV4-3 with TRBJ1-1, with 9 bases lining up with TRBD1. With V trimmed by 2 bases and J by 4 bases, 11 bases remained unmatched. The germline V gene has CDR1 LGHNA and CDR2 YSLEER. The CDR3 covers 17 residues. The chain's CDR3 is CASSQNPGQGLGTEAFS. CDR3 in DNA: TGCGCCAGCAGCCAAAATCCGGGACAGGGCCTCGGCACTGAAGCTTTCTCT.

This clonotype was found a few times. This rearrangement joins TRBV28 to TRBJ2-7; D is undetermined. The CDR3 is made up of 11 amino acids. Trimming took 2 bases from V and 6 from J, leaving 5 bases between them. Germline CDR1 MDHEN, CDR2 SYDVKM. The CDR3 DNA is TGTGCCAGCAGTTTAACGGTCGAGCAGTACTTC. Residues: CASSLTVEQYF.

This clonotype was seen only a few times. The chain recombines TRBV19 with TRBJ1-5, with D maybe TRBD1 (6 bases). This CDR3 comprises 16 residues. CDR1 and CDR2 from the germline V gene are LNHDA and SQIVND (reference sequence). Trimming pared 0 bases from V and 2 bases from J, leaving 11 bases between. CDR3 protein: CASSIDPGAGNQPQHF. The DNA of the CDR3 is TGTGCCAGTAGTATAGATCCAGGGGCGGGCAATCAGCCCCAGCATTTT.

This clonotype was seen only a few times. The V and J genes are TRBV5-6 and TRBJ1-2; 8 nucleotides agree with TRBD1. The germline V gene has CDR1 SGHDT and CDR2 YYEEEE. Germline trimming cut 2 bases from V and 4 bases from J; bases unmatched to any gene: 7. The CDR3 has 15 amino acids. The CDR3 bases are TGTGCCAGCAGCTTAGGGGACAGGATTTCCTATGGCTACACCTTC. It translates to CASSLGDRISYGYTF. The complete variable domain, with remaining parts taken from reference TRBV5-6 and TRBJ1-2, reads DAGVTQSPTHLIKTRGQQVTLRCSPKSGHDTVSWYQQALGQGPQFIFQYYEEEERQRGNFPDRFSGHQFPNYSSELNVNALLLGDSALYLCASSLGDRISYGYTFGSGTRLTVV.

The sample holds a few counts of this clonotype. The rearrangement joins TRBV27 to TRBJ2-6; D not resolved. The CDR3 runs to 16 residues. Germline values: CDR1 MNHEY, CDR2 SMNVEV (reference sequence). Trimming took off 1 base at V and 0 bases at J, with 7 bases between the two ends. The CDR3 nucleotides are TGTGCCAGCAGTTTATTGGCGCCCTCTGGGGCCAACGTCCTGACTTTC. This translates into CASSLLAPSGANVLTF.

In this sample, this clonotype turned up many times. The genes are TRBV7-9 and TRBJ2-1, with a weak D call TRBD1 (5 bases). This CDR3 has 18 residues. The germline V and J ends were trimmed by 4 bases and 3 bases, with 22 bases remaining between them. The germline CDR1 and CDR2 sequences are SEHNR and FQNEAQ (reference sequence). Here the CDR3 DNA reads TGTGCCAGCAGCTATAACCCCCGACAGACTGAGGACTACAATGAGCAGTTCTTC. This gives the protein CASSYNPRQTEDYNEQFF.

Points on this clonotype: This may stem from a read error, because a much larger clone lies one nucleotide away. The rearrangement links TRBV4-1 to TRBJ2-1; 9 bases map to TRBD2. CDR3 length: 14 residues. CDR1 is MGHRA and CDR2 is YSYEKL in the germline V gene. V lost 1 base to trimming and J lost 10 bases; unmatched junction nucleotides: 5. The CDR3 loop is CASSQGAGGQEQFF. CDR3 bases: TGCGCCAGCAGCCAAGGGGCGGGGGGGCAAGAGCAGTTCTTC.

A remark on this clonotype: A much larger clone lies a single base off, so this may be a read error. V usage is TRBV27 and J usage is TRBJ2-7, with D perhaps TRBD1 (6 bases). Germline CDR1 is MNHEY and CDR2 is SMNVEV (reference sequence). The CDR3 has 16 residues. The CDR3 nucleotides are TGTACCAGCAGTACGCATTATGACAGGTCCTCCTACGAGCAGTACTTC. It translates to CTSSTHYDRSSYEQYF.

This chain connects TRBV3-1 to TRBJ2-2; TRBD1 aligns across 11 bases. The CDR3 loop spans 16 amino acids. The V gene's germline CDR1 is LGHDT and CDR2 YNNKEL (reference sequence). Unmatched junction bases numbered 2, after V lost 0 bases and J lost 5 bases. The CDR3 protein is CASSQDGDRGTGELFF. CDR3 coding DNA: TGTGCCAGCAGCCAAGATGGGGACAGGGGGACCGGGGAGCTGTTTTTT.

In its sample, this clonotype was seen a few times. This chain connects TRBV5-1 to TRBJ2-7, with 9 bases matching TRBD1. Germline lookup yields CDR1 SGHRS and CDR2 YFSETQ. V dropped 1 base and J dropped 1; count of bases not matched to a gene: 6. The CDR3 has 16 amino acids. The CDR3 is CASSLSPGQGSYEQYF. In DNA, the CDR3 is TGCGCCAGCAGCTTGTCCCCGGGACAGGGATCCTACGAGCAGTACTTC.

There are a few counts of this clonotype. J is TRBJ2-7 and V is TRBV19; 10 nucleotides agree with TRBD2. V lost 3 bases to trimming and J lost 6 bases; unmatched junction nucleotides: 8. This CDR3 comprises 15 residues. CDR1 is LNHDA and CDR2 is SQIVND in the germline V gene (reference sequence). Written as DNA, the CDR3 is TGTGCCAGTAGTATTTCGGCTAGCGGGAGTGTCGAGCAGTACTTC. Translation gives CASSISASGSVEQYF.

The chain combines TRBV25-1 with TRBJ2-7, with a weak D call TRBD1 (5 bases). CDR1 is MGHDK, CDR2 SYGVNS, per germline. V gave up 3 bases and J gave up 9 bases, with 12 bases separating them. CDR3 length: 12 residues. The CDR3 spells CASSEQGPGQYF. DNA of the CDR3: TGTGCCAGCAGTGAGCAGGGTCCCGGGCAGTACTTC.